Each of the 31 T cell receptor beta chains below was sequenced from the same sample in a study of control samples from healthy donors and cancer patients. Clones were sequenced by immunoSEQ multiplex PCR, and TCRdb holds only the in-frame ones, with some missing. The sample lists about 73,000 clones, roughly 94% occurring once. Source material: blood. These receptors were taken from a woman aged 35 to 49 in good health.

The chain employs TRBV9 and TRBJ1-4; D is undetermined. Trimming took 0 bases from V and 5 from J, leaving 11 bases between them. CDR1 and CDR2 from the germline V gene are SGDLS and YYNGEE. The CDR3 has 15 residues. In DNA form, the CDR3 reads TGTGCCAGCAGCGTAGGAGGCTCGGAGAATGAAAAACTGTTTTTT. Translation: CASSVGGSENEKLFF.

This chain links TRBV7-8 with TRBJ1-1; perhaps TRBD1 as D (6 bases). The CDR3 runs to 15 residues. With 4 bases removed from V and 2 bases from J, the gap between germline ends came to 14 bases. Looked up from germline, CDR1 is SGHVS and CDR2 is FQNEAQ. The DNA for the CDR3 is TGTGCCAGCAGCTCCCCGACAGGAGAAAACACTGAAGCTTTCTTT. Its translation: CASSSPTGENTEAFF.

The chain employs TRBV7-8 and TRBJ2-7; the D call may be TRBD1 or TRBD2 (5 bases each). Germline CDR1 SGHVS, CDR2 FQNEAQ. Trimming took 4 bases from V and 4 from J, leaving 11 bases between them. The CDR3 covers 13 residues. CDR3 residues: CASSWDPSYEQYF. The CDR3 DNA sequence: TGTGCCAGCAGCTGGGACCCAAGTTACGAGCAGTACTTC. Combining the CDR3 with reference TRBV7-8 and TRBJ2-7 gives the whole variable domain GAGVSQSPRYKVAKRGQDVALRCDPISGHVSLFWYQQALGQGPEFLTYFQNEAQLDKSGLPSDRFFAERPEGSVSTLKIQRTQQEDSAVYLCASSWDPSYEQYFGPGTRLTVT.

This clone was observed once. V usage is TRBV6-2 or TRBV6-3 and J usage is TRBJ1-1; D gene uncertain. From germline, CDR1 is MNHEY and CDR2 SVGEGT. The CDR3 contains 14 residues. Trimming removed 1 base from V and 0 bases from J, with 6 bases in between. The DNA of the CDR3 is TGTGCCAGCAGTTACTTGGGGTTGAACACTGAAGCTTTCTTT. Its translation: CASSYLGLNTEAFF.

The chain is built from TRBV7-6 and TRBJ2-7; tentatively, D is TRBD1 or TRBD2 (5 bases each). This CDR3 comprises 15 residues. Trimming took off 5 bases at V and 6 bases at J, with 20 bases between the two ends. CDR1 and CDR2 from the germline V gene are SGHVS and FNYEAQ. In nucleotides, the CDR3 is TGTGCCAGCAGCCCTGGGGACGTCCGTTGGGCCGAGCAGTACTTC. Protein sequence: CASSPGDVRWAEQYF. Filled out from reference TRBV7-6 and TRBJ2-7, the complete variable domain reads GAGVSQSPRYKVTKRGQDVALRCDPISGHVSLYWYRQALGQGPEFLTYFNYEAQQDKSGLPNDRFSAERPEGSISTLTIQRTEQRDSAMYRCASSPGDVRWAEQYFGPGTRLTVT.

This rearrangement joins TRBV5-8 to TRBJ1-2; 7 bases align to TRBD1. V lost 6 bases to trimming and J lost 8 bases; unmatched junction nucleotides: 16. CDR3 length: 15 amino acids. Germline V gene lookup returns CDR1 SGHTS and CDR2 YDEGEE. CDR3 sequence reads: CASIQGGQEWGGYTF. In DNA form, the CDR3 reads TGTGCCAGCATCCAAGGAGGACAGGAGTGGGGAGGCTACACCTTC. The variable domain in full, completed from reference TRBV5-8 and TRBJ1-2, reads EAGVTQSPTHLIKTRGQQATLRCSPISGHTSVYWYQQALGLGLQFLLWYDEGEERNRGNFPPRFSGRQFPNYSSELNVNALELEDSALYLCASIQGGQEWGGYTFGSGTRLTVV.

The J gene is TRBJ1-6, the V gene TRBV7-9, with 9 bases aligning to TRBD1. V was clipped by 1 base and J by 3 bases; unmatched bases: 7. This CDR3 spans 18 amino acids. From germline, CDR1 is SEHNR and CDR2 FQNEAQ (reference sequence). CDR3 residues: CASSLGRDRAYYNSPLHF. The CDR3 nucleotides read TGTGCCAGCAGCTTAGGGAGGGACAGGGCCTACTATAATTCACCCCTCCACTTT.

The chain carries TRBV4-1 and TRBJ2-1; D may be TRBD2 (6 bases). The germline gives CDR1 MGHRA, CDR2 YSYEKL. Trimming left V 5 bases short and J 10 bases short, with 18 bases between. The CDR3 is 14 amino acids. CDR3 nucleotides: TGCGCCAGCAGCACATCCGCGGGACTGGACGAGCAGTTCTTC. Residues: CASSTSAGLDEQFF.

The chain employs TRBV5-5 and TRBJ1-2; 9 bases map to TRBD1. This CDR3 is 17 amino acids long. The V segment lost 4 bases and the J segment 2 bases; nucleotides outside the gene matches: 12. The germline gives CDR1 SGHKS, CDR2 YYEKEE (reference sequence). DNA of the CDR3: TGTGCCAGCAGCCCCTCCCCGGGACAGGGAAAGAACTATGGCTACACCTTC. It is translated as CASSPSPGQGKNYGYTF.

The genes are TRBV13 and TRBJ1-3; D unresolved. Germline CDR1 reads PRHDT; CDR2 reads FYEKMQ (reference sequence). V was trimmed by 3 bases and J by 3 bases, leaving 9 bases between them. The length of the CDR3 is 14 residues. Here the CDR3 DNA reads TGTGCCAGCAGCTTCGGAACCGATGGAAACACCATATATTTT. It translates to CASSFGTDGNTIYF.

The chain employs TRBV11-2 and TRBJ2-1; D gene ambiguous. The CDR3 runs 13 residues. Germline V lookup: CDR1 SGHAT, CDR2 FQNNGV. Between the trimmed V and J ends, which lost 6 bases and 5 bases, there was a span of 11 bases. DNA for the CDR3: TGTGCCAGCAGGCAAATCCGGCACAATGAGCAGTTCTTC. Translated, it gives CASRQIRHNEQFF.

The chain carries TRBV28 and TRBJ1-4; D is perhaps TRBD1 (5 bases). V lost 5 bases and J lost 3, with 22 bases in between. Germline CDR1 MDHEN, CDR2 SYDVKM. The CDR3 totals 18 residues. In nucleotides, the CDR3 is TGTGCCAGCAGTCTTGCTCGGGGACGCAGTTTCCCTAATGAAAAACTGTTTTTT. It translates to CASSLARGRSFPNEKLFF.

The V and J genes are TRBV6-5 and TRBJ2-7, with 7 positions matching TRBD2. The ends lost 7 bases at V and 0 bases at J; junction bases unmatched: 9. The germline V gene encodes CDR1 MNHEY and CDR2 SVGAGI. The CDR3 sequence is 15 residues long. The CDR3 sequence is CASTGGGPISYEQYF. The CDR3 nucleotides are TGTGCCAGCACGGGAGGCGGGCCGATCTCCTACGAGCAGTACTTC.

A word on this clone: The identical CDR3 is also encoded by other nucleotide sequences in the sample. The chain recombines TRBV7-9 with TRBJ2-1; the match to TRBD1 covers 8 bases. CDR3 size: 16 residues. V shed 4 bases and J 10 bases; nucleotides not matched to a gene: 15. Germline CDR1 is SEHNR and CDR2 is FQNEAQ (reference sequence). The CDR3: CASSSTGGRAILEQFF. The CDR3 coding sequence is TGTGCCAGCAGCTCTACAGGGGGTCGGGCAATTTTGGAGCAGTTCTTC.

CDR3 protein: CAVKKAGGYNEQFF. In nucleotides, the CDR3 is TGTGCCGTGAAAAAGGCAGGGGGCTACAATGAGCAGTTCTTC. The chain links TRBV10-3 to TRBJ2-1, with 7 bases that match TRBD1. Losses at the gene ends were 11 bases for V and 3 bases for J; bases not matched to a gene: 10. Germline CDR1 reads ENHRY; CDR2 reads SYGVKD. CDR3 length: 14 amino acids.

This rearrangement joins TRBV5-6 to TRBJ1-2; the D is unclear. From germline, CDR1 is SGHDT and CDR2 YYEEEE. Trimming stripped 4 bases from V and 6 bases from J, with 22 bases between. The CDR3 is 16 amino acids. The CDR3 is CASSQALGRKEDGYTF. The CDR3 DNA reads TGTGCCAGCAGCCAGGCCTTGGGGAGGAAGGAAGATGGCTACACCTTC.

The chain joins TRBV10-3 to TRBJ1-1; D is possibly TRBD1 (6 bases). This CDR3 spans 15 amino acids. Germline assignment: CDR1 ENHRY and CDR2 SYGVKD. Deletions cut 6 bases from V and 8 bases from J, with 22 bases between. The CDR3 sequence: CAIRDSRLGSTEAFF. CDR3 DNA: TGTGCCATCAGGGACAGCCGACTTGGATCTACCGAAGCTTTCTTT.

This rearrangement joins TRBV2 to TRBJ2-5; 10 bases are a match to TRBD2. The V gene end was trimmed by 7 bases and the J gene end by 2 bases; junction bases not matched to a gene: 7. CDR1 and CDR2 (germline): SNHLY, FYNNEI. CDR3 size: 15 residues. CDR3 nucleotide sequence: TGTGCCAGCAACCGACTAGCGGGCGCACAAGAGACCCAGTACTTC. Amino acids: CASNRLAGAQETQYF.

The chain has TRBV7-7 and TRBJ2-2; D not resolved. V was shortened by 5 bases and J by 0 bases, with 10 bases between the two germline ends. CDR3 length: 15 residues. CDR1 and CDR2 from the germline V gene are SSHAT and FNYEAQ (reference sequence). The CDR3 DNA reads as TGTGCCAGCAGCAAAGGGAACACGAACACCGGGGAGCTGTTTTTT. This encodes CASSKGNTNTGELFF.

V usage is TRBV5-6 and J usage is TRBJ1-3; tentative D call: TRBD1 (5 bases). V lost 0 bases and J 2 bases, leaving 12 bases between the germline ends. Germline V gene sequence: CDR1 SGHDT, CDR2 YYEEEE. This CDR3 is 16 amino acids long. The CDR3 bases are TGTGCCAGCAGCTTGGAGAGGGGCCCTGCTGGAAACACCATATATTTT. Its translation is CASSLERGPAGNTIYF.

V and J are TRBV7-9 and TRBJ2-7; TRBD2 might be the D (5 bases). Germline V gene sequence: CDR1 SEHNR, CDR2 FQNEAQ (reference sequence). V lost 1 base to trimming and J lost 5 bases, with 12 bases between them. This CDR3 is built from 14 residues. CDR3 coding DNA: TGTGCCAGCAGCTTAGGAGGAGGAGTTGACGAGCAGTACTTC. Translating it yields CASSLGGGVDEQYF.

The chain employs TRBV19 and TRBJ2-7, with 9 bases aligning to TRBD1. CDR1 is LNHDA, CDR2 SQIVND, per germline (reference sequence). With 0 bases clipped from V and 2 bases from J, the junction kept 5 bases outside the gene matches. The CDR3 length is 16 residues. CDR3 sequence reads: CASSIDGTGPTYEQYF. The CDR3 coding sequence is TGTGCCAGTAGTATAGACGGGACAGGGCCTACCTACGAGCAGTACTTC.

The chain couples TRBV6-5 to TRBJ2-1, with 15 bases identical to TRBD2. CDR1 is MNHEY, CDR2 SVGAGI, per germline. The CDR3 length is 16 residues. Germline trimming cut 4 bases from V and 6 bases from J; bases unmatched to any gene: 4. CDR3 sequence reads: CASSSPGLAGGNEQFF. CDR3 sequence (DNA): TGTGCCAGCAGTTCCCCGGGACTAGCGGGGGGCAATGAGCAGTTCTTC.

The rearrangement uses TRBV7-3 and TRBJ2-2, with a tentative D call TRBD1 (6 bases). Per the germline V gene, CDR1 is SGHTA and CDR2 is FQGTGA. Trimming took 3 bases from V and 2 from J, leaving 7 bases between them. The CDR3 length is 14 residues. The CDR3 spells CASSLDSNTGELFF. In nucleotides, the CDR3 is TGTGCCAGCAGCTTGGACAGCAACACCGGGGAGCTGTTTTTT. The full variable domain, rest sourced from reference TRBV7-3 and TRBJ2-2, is GAGVSQTPSNKVTEKGKYVELRCDPISGHTALYWYRQSLGQGPEFLIYFQGTGAADDSGLPNDRFFAVRPEGSVSTLKIQRTERGDSAVYLCASSLDSNTGELFFGEGSRLTVL.

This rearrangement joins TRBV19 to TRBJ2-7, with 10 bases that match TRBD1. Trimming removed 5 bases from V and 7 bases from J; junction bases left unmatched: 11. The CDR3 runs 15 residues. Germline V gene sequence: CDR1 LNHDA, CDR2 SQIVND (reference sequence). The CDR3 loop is CASSDRDRGQGEQYF. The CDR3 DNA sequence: TGTGCCAGTAGTGACCGCGACAGGGGGCAGGGGGAGCAGTACTTC.

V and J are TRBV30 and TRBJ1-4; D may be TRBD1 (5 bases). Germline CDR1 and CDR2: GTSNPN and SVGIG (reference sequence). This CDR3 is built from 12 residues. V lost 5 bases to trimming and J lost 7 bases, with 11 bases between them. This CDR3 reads CAWGPGGEKLFF. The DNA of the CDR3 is TGTGCCTGGGGTCCGGGGGGTGAAAAACTGTTTTTT. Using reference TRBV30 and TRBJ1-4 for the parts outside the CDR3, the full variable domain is SQTIHQWPATLVQPVGSPLSLECTVEGTSNPNLYWYRQAAGRGLQLLFYSVGIGQISSEVPQNLSASRPQDRQFILSSKKLLLSDSGFYLCAWGPGGEKLFFGSGTQLSVL.

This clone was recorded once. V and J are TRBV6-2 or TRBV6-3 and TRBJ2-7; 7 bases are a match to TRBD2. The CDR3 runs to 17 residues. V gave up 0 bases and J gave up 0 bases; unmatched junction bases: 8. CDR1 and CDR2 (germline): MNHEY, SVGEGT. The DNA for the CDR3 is TGTGCCAGCAGTTACTCGCCCTCGGGACTACCCTCCTACGAGCAGTACTTC. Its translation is CASSYSPSGLPSYEQYF.

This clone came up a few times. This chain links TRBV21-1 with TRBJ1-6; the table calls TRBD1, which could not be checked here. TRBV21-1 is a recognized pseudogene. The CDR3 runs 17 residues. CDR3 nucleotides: TGTGCCAGCAGCAATCGACAGATTTGGCTCTATAATTCACCCCTCCACTTT. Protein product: CASSNRQIWLYNSPLHF.

CDR3 sequence: CASSLQRGEQYF. As DNA, the CDR3 is TGTGCCAGCAGTTTACAGCGGGGCGAGCAGTACTTC. This chain joins TRBV27 and TRBJ2-7, with 7 bases fitting TRBD2. Germline V gene lookup returns CDR1 MNHEY and CDR2 SMNVEV (reference sequence). The CDR3 extends over 12 amino acids. Trimming removed 2 bases from V and 6 bases from J; junction bases left unmatched: 1.

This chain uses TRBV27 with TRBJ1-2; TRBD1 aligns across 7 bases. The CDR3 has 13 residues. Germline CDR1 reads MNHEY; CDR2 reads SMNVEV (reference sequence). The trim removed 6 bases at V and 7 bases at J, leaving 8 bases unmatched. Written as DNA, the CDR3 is TGTGCCAGCAGATTAGGGGGCGAAGGTGGCTACACCTTC. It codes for CASRLGGEGGYTF.

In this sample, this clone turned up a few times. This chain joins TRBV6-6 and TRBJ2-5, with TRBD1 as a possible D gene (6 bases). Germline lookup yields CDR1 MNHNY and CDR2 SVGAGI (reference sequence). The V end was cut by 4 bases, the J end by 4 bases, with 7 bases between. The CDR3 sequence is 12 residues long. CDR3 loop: CASSLGAETQYF. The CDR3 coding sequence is TGTGCCAGCAGTTTGGGGGCAGAGACCCAGTACTTC.